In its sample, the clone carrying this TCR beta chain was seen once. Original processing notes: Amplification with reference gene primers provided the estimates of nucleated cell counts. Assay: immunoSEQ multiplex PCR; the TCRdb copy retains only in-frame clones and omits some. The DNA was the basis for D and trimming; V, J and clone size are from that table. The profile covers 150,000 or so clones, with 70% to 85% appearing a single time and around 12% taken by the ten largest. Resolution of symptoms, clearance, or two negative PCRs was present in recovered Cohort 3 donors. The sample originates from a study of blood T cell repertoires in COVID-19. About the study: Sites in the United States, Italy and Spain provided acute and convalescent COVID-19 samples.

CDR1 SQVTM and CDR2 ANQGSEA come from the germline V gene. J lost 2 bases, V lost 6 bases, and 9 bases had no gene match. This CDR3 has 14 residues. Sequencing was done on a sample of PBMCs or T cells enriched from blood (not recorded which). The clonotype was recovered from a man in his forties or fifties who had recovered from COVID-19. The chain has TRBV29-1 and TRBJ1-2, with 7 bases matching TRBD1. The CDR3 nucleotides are TGCAGCGTCGGAACCGGGACAGTAAACTATGGCTACACCTTC. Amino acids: CSVGTGTVNYGYTF.